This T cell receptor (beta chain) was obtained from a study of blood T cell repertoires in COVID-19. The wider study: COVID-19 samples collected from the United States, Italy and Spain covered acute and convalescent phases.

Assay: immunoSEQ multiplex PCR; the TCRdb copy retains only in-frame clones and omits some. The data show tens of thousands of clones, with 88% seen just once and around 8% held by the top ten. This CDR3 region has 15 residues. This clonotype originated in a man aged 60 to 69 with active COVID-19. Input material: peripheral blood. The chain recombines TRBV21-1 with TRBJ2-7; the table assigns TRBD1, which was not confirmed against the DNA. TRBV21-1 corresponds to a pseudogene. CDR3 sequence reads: CASSKGKTASYEQYF. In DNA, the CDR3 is TGTGCCAGCAGCAAAGGTAAGACAGCGTCCTACGAGCAGTACTTC.